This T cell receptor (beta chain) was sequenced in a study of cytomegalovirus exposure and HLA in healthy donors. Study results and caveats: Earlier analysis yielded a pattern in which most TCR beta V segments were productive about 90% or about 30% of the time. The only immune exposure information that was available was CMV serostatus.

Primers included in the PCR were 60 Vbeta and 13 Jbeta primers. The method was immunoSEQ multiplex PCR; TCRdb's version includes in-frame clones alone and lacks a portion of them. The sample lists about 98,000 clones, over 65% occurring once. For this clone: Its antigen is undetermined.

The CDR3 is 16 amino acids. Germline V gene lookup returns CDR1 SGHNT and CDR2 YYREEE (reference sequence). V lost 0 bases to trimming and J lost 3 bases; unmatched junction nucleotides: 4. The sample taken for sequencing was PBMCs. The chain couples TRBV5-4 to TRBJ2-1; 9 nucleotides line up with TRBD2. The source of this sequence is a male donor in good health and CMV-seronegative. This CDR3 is CASSLATTSGYNEQFF. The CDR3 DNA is TGTGCCAGCAGCTTGGCCACGACTAGCGGCTACAATGAGCAGTTCTTC.